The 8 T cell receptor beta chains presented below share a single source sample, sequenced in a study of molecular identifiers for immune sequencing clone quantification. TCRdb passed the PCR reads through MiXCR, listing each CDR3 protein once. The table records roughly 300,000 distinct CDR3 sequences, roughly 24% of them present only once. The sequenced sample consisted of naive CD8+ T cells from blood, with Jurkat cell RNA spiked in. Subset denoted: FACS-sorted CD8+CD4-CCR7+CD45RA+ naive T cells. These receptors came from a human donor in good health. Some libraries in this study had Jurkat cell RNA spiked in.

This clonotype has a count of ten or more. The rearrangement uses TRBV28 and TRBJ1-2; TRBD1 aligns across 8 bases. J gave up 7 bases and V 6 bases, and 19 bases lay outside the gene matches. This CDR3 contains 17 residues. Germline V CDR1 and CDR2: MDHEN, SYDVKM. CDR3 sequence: CASSHLQGADLRGGYTF. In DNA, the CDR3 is TGTGCCAGCAGCCATCTTCAGGGGGCTGACCTTCGTGGTGGCTACACCTTC.

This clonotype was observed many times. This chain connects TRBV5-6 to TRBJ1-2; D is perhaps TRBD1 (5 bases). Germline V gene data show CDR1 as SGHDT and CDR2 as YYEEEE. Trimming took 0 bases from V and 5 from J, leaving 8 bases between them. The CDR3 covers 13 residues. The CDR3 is CASSLGQMYGYTF. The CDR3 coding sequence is TGTGCCAGCAGCTTGGGACAGATGTATGGCTACACCTTC.

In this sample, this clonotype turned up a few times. The CDR3 here is CAWGRLGTPYEQYF. As DNA, the CDR3 is TGTGCCTGGGGAAGACTCGGGACCCCTTACGAGCAGTACTTC. J is TRBJ2-7 and V is TRBV30; D is perhaps TRBD1 or TRBD2 (5 bases each). Germline V lookup: CDR1 GTSNPN, CDR2 SVGIG (reference sequence). CDR3 length: 14 amino acids. With 5 bases removed from V and 4 bases from J, the gap between germline ends came to 18 bases.

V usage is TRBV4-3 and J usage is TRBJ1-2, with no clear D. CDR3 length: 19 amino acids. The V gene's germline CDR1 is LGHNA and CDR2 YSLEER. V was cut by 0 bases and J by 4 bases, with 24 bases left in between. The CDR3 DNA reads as TGCGCCAGCAGCCAAGATAGTTCGGGGTGGAGGGTGGAAGTCTATGGCTACACCTTC. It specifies CASSQDSSGWRVEVYGYTF.

In DNA, the CDR3 is TGTGCCAGCAGCTACAGCCGGGGGGGGGGCAACACAGATACGCAGTATTTT. Translating it yields CASSYSRGGGNTDTQYF. The chain combines TRBV12-3 or TRBV12-4 with TRBJ2-3, with TRBD2 matching over 8 bases. The J segment lost 2 bases and the V segment lost 6 bases, leaving 13 bases of the junction unmatched. The CDR3 extends over 17 amino acids.

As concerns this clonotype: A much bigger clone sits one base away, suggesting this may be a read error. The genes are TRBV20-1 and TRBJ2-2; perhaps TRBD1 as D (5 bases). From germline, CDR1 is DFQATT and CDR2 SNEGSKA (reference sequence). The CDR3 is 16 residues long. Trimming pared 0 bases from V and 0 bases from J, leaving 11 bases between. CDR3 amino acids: CSARDLGHPNTGELFF. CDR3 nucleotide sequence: TGCAGTGCTAGAGATCTCGGACATCCGAACACCGGGGAGCTGTTTTTT.

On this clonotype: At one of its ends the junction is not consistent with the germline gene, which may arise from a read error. CDR3 in amino acids: CASNIGTRGKGQPQHF. CDR3 coding DNA: TGTGCCAGTAATATAGGTACCAGGGGAAAAGGTCAGCCCCAGCATTTT. The chain links TRBV19 to TRBJ1-5; TRBD1 might be the D (6 bases). The CDR3 runs 16 residues. Germline V gene sequence: CDR1 LNHDA, CDR2 SQIVND (reference sequence).

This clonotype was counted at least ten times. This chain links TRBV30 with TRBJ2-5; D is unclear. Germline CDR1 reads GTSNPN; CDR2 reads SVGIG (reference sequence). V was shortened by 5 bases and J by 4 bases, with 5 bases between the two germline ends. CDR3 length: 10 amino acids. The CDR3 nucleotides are TGTGCCTGGCAGTTAGAGACCCAGTACTTC. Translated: CAWQLETQYF.